This T cell receptor beta chain was recorded in a study of post-analysis software for immune sequencing data. About this clonotype itself: The antigen remains unidentified.

Included in the TCR beta cDNA libraries were unique molecular identifiers. T cells numbering about 0.85 to 11 million yielded cDNA molecules that totaled roughly 500,000. TCRdb independently ran MiXCR on the PCR reads; one entry per CDR3 protein. This sample has 350,000 to 500,000 distinct CDR3 sequences, with about 39% found just once. This CDR3 contains 14 residues. V shed 3 bases, J shed 8 bases, and the junction held 10 bases outside the gene matches. The germline V gene encodes CDR1 DFQATT and CDR2 SNEGSKA (reference sequence). The study's findings and limits: The study found TRBV5-6, TRBV5-1 and TRBV20-1 among five or six TRBV segments more frequent in patients than controls. Samples made in the same batch grouped tightly together by F measure. For normalized Chao1 diversity, multiple sclerosis patients scored significantly lower than controls did.

The receptor was derived from a girl aged 2 to 10 with multiple sclerosis. This sequence joins TRBV20-1 and TRBJ1-2; 9 bases align to TRBD1. Input material: blood. As DNA, the CDR3 is TGCAGTGCTAGTCGGGGACAGGGAGTAGGCGGCTACACCTTC. Translating gives CSASRGQGVGGYTF.